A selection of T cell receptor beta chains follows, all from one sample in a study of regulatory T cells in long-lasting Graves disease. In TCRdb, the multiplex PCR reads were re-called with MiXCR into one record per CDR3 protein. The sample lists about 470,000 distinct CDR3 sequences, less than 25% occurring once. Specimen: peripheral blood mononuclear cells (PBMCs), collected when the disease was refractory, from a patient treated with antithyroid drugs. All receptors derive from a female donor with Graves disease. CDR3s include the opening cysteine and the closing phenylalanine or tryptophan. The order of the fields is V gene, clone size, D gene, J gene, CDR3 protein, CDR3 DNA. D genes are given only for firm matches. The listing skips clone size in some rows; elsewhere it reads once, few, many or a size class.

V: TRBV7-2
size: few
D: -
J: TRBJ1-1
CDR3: CASSFSHDSAEAFF
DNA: TGTGCCAGCAGCTTTTCTCATGACTCCGCTGAAGCTTTCTTT

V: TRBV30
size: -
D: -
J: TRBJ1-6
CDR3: CAWSEGHGNSPLHF
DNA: TGTGCCTGGAGTGAGGGCCATGGGAATTCACCCCTCCACTTT

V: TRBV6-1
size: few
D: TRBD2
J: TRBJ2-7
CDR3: CATTGGQGEQYF
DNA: TGTGCCACGACGGGAGGTCAAGGCGAGCAGTACTTC

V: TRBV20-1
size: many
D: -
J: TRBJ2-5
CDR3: CSARPRIPETQYF
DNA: TGCAGTGCTAGACCCCGCATCCCGGAGACCCAGTACTTC

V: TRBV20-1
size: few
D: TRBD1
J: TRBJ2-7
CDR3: CSARVFRQGASREQYF
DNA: TGCAGTGCTAGAGTATTCCGGCAGGGGGCCTCTCGGGAGCAGTACTTC

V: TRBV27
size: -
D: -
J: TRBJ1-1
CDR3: CASRIRGVGTEAFF
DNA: TGTGCCAGCAGGATTAGGGGAGTAGGCACTGAAGCTTTCTTT

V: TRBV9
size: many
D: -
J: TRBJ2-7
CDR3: CASSAQWGYEQYF
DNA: TGTGCCAGCAGCGCCCAATGGGGCTACGAGCAGTACTTC

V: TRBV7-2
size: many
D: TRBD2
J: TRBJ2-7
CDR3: CASSLRASGSVYEQYF
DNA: TGTGCCAGCAGCTTAAGGGCTAGCGGGAGCGTTTACGAGCAGTACTTC

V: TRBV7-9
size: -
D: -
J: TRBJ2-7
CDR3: CASSSGRSEQYF
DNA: TGTGCCAGCAGTTCCGGACGGAGCGAGCAGTACTTC

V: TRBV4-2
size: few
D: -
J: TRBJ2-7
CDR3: CASSQEPRSSYEQYF
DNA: TGTGCCAGCAGCCAAGAACCCAGAAGCTCCTACGAGCAGTACTTC

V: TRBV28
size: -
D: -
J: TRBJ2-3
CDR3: CASSIGTHSTDTQYF
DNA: TGTGCCAGCAGTATCGGGACACATAGCACAGATACGCAGTATTTT

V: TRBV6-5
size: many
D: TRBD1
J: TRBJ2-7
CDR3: CASSYSTGQGSYEQYF
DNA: TGTGCCAGCAGTTACTCGACGGGACAGGGGTCCTACGAGCAGTACTTC

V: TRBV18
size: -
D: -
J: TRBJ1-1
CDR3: CASSPLHRDTEAFF
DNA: TGTGCCAGCTCACCACTTCACCGGGACACTGAAGCTTTCTTT

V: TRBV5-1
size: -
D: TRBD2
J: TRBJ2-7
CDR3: CASSLVPSGTWNEQYF
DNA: TGCGCCAGCAGCTTGGTACCTAGCGGGACTTGGAACGAGCAGTACTTC

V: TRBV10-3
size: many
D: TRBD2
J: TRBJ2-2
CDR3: CAISESTSGSSNTGELFF
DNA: TGTGCCATCAGTGAGTCTACTAGCGGGAGCTCGAACACCGGGGAGCTGTTTTTT

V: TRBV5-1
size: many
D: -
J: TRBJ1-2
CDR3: CASSSDSKPNNNYGYTF
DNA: TGCGCCAGCAGCTCGGACAGTAAGCCGAATAACAACTATGGCTACACCTTC

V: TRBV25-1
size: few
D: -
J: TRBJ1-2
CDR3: CASTSGAAGYTF
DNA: TGTGCCAGCACCTCCGGCGCCGCCGGCTACACCTTC

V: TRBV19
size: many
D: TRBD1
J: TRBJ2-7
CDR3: CASSRGRIYEQYF
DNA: TGTGCCAGTAGCAGGGGGCGCATCTACGAGCAGTACTTC

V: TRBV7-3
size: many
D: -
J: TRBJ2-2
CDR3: CASSLGIATGELFF
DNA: TGTGCCAGCAGCTTAGGGATTGCGACCGGGGAGCTGTTTTTT

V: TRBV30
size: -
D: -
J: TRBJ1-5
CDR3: CAWSDSGAAQPQHF
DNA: TGTGCCTGGAGTGACTCCGGGGCCGCTCAGCCCCAGCATTTT

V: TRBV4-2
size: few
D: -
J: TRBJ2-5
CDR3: CASSQRVTGHHRSYQETQYF
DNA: TGTGCCAGCAGCCAACGAGTGACGGGACACCACCGTTCGTACCAAGAGACCCAGTACTTC

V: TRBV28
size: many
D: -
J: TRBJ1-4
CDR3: CASRNQGFSRGEKLFF
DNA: TGTGCCAGCAGAAATCAGGGGTTTTCTCGTGGGGAAAAACTGTTTTTT

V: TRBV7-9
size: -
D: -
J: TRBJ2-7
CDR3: CAGSTNSYEQYF
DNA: TGTGCCGGAAGTACAAACTCCTACGAGCAGTACTTC

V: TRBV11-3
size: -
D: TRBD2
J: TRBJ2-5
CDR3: CASSFRVAGHQETQYF
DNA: TGTGCCAGCAGCTTTCGGGTAGCGGGGCACCAAGAGACCCAGTACTTC